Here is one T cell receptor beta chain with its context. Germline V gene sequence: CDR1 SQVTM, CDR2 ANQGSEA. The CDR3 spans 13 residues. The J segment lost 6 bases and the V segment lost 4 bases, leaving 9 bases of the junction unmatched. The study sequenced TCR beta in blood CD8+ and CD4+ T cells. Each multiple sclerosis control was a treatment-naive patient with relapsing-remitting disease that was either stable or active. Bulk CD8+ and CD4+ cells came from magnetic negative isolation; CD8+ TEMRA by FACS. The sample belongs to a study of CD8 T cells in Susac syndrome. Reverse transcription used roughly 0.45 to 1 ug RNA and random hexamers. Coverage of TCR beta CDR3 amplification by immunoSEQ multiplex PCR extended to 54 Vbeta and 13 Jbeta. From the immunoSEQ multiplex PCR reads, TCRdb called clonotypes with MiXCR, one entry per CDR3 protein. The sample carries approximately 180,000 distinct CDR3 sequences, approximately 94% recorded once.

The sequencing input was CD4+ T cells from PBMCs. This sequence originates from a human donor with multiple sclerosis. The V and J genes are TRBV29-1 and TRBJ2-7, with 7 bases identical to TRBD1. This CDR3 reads CSVVITGVLEQYF. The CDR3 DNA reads TGCAGCGTTGTAATAACAGGGGTCCTCGAGCAGTACTTC.